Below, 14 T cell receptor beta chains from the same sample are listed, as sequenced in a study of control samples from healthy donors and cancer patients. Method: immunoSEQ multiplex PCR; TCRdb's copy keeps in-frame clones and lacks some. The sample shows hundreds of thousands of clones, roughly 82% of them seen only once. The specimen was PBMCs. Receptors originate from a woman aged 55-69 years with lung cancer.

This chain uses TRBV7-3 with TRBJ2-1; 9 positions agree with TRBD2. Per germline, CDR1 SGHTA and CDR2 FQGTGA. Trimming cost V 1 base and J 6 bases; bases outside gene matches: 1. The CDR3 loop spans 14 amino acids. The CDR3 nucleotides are TGTGCCAGCAGCTTAAGCGGGAGGGCCAATGAGCAGTTCTTC. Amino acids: CASSLSGRANEQFF. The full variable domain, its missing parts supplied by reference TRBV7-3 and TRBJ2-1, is GAGVSQTPSNKVTEKGKYVELRCDPISGHTALYWYRQSLGQGPEFLIYFQGTGAADDSGLPNDRFFAVRPEGSVSTLKIQRTERGDSAVYLCASSLSGRANEQFFGPGTRLTVL.

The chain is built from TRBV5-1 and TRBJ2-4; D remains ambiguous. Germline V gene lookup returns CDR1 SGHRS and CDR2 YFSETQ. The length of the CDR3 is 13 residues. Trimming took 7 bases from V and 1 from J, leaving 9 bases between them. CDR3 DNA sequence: TGCGCCAGCCCGACGGAGGCCAAAAACATTCAGTACTTC. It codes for CASPTEAKNIQYF. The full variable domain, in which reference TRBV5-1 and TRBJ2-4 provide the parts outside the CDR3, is KAGVTQTPRYLIKTRGQQVTLSCSPISGHRSVSWYQQTPGQGLQFLFEYFSETQRNKGNFPGRFSGRQFSNSRSEMNVSTLELGDSALYLCASPTEAKNIQYFGAGTRLSVL.

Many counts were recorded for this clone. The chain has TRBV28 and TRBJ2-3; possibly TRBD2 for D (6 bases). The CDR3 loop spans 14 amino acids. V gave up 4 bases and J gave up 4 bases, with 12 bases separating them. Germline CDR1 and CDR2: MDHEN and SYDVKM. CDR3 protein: CASSSLGGPDTQYF. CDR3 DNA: TGTGCCAGCAGTTCCTTGGGGGGACCAGATACGCAGTATTTT.

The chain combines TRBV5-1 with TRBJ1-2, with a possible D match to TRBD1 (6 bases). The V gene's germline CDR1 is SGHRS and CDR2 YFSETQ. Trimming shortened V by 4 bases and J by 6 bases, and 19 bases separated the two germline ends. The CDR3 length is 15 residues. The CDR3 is CASSKYGQRTDGYTF. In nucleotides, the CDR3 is TGCGCCAGCAGCAAATACGGACAGCGAACGGATGGCTACACCTTC. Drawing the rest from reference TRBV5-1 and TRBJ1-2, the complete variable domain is KAGVTQTPRYLIKTRGQQVTLSCSPISGHRSVSWYQQTPGQGLQFLFEYFSETQRNKGNFPGRFSGRQFSNSRSEMNVSTLELGDSALYLCASSKYGQRTDGYTFGSGTRLTVV.

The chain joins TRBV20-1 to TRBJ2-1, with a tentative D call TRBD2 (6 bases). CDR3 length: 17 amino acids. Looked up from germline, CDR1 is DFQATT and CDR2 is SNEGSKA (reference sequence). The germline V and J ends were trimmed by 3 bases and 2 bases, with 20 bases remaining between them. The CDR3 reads CSASSALTRATYNEQFF. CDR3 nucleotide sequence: TGCAGTGCTAGTTCCGCCCTGACTAGAGCAACCTACAATGAGCAGTTCTTC.

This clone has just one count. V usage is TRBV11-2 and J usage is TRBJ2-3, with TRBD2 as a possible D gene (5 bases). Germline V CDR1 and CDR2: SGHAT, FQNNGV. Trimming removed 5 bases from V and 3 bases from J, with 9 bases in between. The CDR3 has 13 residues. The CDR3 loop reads CASSPGLTDTQYF. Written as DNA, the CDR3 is TGTGCCAGCAGCCCCGGACTGACAGATACGCAGTATTTT.

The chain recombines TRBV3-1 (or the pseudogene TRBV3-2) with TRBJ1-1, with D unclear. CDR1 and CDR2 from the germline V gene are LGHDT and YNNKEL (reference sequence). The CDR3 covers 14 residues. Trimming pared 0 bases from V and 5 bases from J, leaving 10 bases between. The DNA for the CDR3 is TGTGCCAGCAGCCAAGATTCAGGTCGGACTGAAGCTTTCTTT. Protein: CASSQDSGRTEAFF.

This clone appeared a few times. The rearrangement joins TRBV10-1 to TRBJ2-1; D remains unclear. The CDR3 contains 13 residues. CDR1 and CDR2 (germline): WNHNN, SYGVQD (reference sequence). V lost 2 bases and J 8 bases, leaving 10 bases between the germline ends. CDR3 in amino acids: CASSEPPRDEQFF. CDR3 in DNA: TGCGCCAGCAGTGAGCCCCCTCGGGATGAGCAGTTCTTC.

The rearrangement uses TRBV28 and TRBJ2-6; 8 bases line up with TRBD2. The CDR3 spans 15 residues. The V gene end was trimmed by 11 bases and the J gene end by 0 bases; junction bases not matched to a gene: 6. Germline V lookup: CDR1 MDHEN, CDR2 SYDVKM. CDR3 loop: CAAGGGSSGANVLTF. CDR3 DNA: TGTGCCGCGGGCGGGGGGAGCTCTGGGGCCAACGTCCTGACTTTC.

The CDR3, as DNA: TGTGCCTGGACGGTGACCTCGAGGTCCCAGCATTTT. Translation gives CAWTVTSRSQHF. This chain connects TRBV30 to TRBJ1-5; unclear D gene. The ends were cut back, 4 bases at V and 11 bases at J, with 15 bases in the middle. The CDR3 is 12 amino acids. CDR1 and CDR2 from the germline V gene are GTSNPN and SVGIG (reference sequence).

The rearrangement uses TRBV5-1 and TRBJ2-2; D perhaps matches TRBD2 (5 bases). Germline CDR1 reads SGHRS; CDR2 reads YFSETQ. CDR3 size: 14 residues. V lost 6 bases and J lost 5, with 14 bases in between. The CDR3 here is CASNVRTGTGELFF. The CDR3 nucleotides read TGCGCCAGCAACGTCCGGACGGGGACCGGGGAGCTGTTTTTT. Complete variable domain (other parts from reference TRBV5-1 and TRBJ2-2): KAGVTQTPRYLIKTRGQQVTLSCSPISGHRSVSWYQQTPGQGLQFLFEYFSETQRNKGNFPGRFSGRQFSNSRSEMNVSTLELGDSALYLCASNVRTGTGELFFGEGSRLTVL.

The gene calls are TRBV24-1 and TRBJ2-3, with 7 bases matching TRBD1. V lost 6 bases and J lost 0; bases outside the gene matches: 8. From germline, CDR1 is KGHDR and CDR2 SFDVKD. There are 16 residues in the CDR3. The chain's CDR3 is CATSPLGQASTDTQYF. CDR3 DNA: TGTGCCACCAGTCCCCTCGGACAGGCTAGCACAGATACGCAGTATTTT.

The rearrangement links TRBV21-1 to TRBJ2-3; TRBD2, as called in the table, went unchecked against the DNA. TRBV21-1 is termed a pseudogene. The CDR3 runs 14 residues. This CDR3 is CARTRGGLSPLKYF. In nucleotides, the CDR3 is TGTGCCAGGACGCGGGGGGGCCTTTCACCGTTAAAGTATTTT.

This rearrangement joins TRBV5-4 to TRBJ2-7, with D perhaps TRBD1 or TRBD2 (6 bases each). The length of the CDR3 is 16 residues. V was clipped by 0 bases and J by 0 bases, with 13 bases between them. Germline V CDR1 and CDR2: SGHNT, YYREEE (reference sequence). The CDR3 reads CASSLDSGALSYEQYF. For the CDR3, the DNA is TGTGCCAGCAGCTTGGATTCGGGGGCCCTCTCCTACGAGCAGTACTTC.